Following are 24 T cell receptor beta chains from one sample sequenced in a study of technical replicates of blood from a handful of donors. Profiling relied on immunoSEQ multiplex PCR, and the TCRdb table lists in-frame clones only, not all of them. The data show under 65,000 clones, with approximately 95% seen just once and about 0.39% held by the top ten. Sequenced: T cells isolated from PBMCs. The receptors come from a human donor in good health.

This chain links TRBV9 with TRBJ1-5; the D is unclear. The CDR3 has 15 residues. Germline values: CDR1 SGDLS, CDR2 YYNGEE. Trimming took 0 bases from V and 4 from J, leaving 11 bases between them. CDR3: CASSVGVEENQPQHF. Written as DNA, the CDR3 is TGTGCCAGCAGCGTAGGGGTCGAGGAGAATCAGCCCCAGCATTTT.

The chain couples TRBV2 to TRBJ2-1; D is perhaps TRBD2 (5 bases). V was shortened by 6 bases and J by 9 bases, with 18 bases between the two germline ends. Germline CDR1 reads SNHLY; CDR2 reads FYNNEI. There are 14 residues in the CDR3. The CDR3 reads CASRTDFAGGEQFF. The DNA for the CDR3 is TGTGCCAGCAGGACGGACTTCGCTGGCGGTGAGCAGTTCTTC.

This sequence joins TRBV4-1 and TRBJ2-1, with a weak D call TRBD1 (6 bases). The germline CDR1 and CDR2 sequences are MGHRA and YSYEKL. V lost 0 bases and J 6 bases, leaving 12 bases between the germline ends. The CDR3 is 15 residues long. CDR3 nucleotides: TGCGCCAGCAGCCAAGAAGGACAGCGTCGCAATGAGCAGTTCTTC. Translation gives CASSQEGQRRNEQFF.

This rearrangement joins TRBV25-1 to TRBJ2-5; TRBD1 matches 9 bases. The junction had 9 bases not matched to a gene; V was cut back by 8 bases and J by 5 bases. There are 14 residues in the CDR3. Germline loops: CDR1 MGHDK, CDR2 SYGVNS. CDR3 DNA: TGTGCCAGCGTAGGGACAGGGAAAATGGAGACCCAGTACTTC. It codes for CASVGTGKMETQYF.

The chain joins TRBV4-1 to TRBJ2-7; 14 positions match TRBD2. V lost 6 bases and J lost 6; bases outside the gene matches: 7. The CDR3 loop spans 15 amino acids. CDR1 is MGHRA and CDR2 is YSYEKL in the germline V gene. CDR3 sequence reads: CASSQRLAGGPEQYF. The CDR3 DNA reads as TGCGCCAGCAGTCAACGACTAGCGGGAGGGCCCGAGCAGTACTTC.

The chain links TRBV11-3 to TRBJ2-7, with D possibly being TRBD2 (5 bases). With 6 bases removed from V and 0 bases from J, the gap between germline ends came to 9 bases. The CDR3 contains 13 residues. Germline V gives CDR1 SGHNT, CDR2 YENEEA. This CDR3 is CASSRLLSYEQYF. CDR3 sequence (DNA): TGTGCCAGCAGTCGACTACTCTCCTACGAGCAGTACTTC. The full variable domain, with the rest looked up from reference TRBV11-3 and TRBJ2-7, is EAGVVQSPRYKIIEKKQPVAFWCNPISGHNTLYWYLQNLGQGPELLIRYENEEAVDDSQLPKDRFSAERLKGVDSTLKIQPAELGDSAVYLCASSRLLSYEQYFGPGTRLTVT.

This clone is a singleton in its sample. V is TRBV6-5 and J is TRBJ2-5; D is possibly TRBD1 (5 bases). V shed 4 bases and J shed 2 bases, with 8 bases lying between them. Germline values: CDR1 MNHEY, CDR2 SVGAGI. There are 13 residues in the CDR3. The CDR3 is CASSFGAQETQYF. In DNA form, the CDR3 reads TGTGCCAGCAGTTTTGGGGCACAAGAGACCCAGTACTTC.

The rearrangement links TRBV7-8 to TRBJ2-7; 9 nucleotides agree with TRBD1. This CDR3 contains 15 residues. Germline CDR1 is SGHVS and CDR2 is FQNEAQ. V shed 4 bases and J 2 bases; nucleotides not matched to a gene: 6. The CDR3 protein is CASSSYGTGTYEQYF. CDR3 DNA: TGTGCCAGCAGCTCGTACGGGACAGGGACCTACGAGCAGTACTTC.

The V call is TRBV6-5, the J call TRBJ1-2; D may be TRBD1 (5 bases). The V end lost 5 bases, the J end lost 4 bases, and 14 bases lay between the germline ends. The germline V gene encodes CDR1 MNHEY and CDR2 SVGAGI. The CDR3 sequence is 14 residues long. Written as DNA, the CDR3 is TGTGCCAGCAGTCGGCAGGGAGGAGTCTATGGCTACACCTTC. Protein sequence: CASSRQGGVYGYTF.

The CDR3 sequence: CAWSVLAGGSKNIQYF. Here the CDR3 DNA reads TGTGCCTGGAGTGTACTGGCGGGAGGGTCCAAAAACATTCAGTACTTC. The genes are TRBV30 and TRBJ2-4; 9 nucleotides line up with TRBD2. The V segment lost 0 bases and the J segment 2 bases; nucleotides outside the gene matches: 5. The length of the CDR3 is 16 residues. The germline gives CDR1 GTSNPN, CDR2 SVGIG (reference sequence).

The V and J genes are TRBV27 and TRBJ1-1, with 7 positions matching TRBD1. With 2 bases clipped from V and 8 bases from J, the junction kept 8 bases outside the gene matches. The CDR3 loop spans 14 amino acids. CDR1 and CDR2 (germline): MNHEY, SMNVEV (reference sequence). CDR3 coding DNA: TGTGCCAGCAGTTTAAGGACAGGCTTTATAGAAGCTTTCTTT. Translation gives CASSLRTGFIEAFF.

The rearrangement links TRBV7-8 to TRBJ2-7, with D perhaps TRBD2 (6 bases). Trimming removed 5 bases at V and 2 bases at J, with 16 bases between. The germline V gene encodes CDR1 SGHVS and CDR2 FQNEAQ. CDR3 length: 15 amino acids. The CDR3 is CASSPEGASAYEQYF. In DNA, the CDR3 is TGTGCCAGCAGCCCCGAAGGGGCTAGCGCCTACGAGCAGTACTTC.

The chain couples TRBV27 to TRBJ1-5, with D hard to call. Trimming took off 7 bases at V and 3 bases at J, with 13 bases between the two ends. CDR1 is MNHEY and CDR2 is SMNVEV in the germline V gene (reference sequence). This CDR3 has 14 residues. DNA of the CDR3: TGTGCCAGCAAGCGATTAGGCGTCAATCAGCCCCAGCATTTT. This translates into CASKRLGVNQPQHF.

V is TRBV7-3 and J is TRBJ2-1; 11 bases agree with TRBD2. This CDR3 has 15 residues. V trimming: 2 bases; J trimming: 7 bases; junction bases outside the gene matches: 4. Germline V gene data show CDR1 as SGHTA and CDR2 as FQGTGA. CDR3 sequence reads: CASSLLAGGSNEQFF. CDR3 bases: TGTGCCAGCAGCTTACTAGCGGGAGGAAGTAATGAGCAGTTCTTC.

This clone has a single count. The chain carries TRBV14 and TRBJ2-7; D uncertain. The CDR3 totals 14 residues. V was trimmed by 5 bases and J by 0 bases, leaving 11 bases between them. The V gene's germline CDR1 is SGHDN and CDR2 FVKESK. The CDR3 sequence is CASSSQRSSYEQYF. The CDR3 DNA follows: TGTGCCAGCAGCTCCCAAAGGAGCTCCTACGAGCAGTACTTC.

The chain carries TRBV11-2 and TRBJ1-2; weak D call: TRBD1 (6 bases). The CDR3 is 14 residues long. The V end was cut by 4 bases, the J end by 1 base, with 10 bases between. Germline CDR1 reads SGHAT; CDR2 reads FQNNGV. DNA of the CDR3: TGTGCCAGCAGCTCAGGGGCGCATAACTATGGCTACACCTTC. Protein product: CASSSGAHNYGYTF.

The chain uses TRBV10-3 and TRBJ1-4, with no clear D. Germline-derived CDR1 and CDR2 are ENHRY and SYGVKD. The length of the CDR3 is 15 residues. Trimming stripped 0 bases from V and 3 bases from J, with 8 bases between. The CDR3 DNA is TGTGCCATCAGTGAGTCGGGAGGTCCTAATGAAAAACTGTTTTTT. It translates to CAISESGGPNEKLFF.

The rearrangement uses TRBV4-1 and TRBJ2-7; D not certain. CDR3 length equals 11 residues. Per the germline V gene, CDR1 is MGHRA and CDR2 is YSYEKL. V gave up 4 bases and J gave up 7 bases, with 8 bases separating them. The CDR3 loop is CASSPGHEQYF. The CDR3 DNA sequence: TGCGCCAGCAGCCCGGGTCATGAGCAGTACTTC.

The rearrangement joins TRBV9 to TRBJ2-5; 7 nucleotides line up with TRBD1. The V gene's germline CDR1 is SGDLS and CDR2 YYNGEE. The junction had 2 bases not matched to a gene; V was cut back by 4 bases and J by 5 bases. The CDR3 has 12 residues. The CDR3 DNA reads TGTGCCAGCAGCCCGACAGGGGAGACCCAGTACTTC. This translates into CASSPTGETQYF.

The CDR3 DNA follows: TGTGCCAGCAGTTACGAGGGCCGGACTGAAGCTTTCTTT. It yields the protein CASSYEGRTEAFF. The chain uses TRBV6-5 and TRBJ1-1; no firm D call. Germline V gives CDR1 MNHEY, CDR2 SVGAGI. V gave up 2 bases and J gave up 5 bases, with 9 bases separating them. The CDR3 totals 13 residues.

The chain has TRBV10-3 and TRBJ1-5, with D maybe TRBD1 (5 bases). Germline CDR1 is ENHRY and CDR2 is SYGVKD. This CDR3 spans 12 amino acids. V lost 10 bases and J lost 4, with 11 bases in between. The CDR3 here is CATADSNQPQHF. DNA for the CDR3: TGTGCCACCGCCGACAGTAATCAGCCCCAGCATTTT.

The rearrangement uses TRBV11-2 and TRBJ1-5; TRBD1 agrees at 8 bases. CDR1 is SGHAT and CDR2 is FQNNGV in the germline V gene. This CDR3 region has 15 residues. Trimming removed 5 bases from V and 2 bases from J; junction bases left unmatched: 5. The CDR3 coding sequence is TGTGCCAGCAGCGGACAGGGCACGGGCAATCAGCCCCAGCATTTT. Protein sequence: CASSGQGTGNQPQHF.

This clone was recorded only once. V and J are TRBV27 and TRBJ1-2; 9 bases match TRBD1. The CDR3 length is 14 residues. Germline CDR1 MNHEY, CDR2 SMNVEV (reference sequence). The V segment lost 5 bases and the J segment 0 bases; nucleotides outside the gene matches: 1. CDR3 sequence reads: CASSNRGPNYGYTF. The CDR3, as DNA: TGTGCCAGCAGTAACAGGGGGCCTAACTATGGCTACACCTTC.

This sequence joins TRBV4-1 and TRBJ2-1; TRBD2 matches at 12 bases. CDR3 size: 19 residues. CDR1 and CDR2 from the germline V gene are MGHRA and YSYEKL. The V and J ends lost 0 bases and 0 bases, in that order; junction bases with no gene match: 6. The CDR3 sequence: CASSQEGLAGGSSYNEQFF. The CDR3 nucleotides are TGCGCCAGCAGCCAAGAAGGCCTAGCGGGGGGGAGCTCCTACAATGAGCAGTTCTTC.